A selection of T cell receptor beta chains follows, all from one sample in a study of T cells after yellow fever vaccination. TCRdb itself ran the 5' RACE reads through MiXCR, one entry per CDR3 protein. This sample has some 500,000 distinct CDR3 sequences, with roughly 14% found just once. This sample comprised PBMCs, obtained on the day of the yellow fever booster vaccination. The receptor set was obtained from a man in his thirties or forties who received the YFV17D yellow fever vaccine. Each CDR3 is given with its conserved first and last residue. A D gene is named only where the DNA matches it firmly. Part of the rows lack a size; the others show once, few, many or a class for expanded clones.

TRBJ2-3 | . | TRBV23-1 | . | TGCGCCAGCCCGAGGGGGAATCTAGCGGAGTGGGGCTGCGCAGATACGCAGTATTTT | CASPRGNLAEWGCADTQYF
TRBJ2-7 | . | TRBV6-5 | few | TGTGCCACCGGTCCGACGGCCTACGAGCAGTACTTC | CATGPTAYEQYF
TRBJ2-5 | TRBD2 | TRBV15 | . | TGTGCCACCAGCAGAGCTGGACTAGCGGCGTACCAAGAGACCCAGTACTTC | CATSRAGLAAYQETQYF
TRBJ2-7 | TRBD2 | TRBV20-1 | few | TGCAGTGCTAGCGGGAGGGCGGGCCCGCAGTACTTC | CSASGRAGPQYF
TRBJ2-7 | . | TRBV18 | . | TGTGCCAGCTCACCATCGGCTAGCGACTACGAGCAGTACTTC | CASSPSASDYEQYF
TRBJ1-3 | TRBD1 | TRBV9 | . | TGTGCCAGCAGCGTGGACAGGGTCCACGGAAACACCATATATTTT | CASSVDRVHGNTIYF
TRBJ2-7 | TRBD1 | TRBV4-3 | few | TGCGCCAGCAGCCAACCGGGACAGGGTCTTTCTTTGCAGTACTTC | CASSQPGQGLSLQYF
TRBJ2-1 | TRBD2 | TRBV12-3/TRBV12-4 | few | TGTGCCAGCACCTCGGGACTAGCGAACCCCTACAATGAGCAGTTCTTC | CASTSGLANPYNEQFF
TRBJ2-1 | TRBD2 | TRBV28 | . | TGTGCCAGCAGTTTGTTGGGCCTAGCGGGTAACAATGAGCAGTTCTTC | CASSLLGLAGNNEQFF
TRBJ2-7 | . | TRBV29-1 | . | TGCAGCGTTGAAGATTTGAGCCAGAGTAAGGACGAGCAGTACTTC | CSVEDLSQSKDEQYF
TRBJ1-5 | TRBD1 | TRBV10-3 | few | TGTGCCATCAGCCCGGACAGGGGGCTAAATCAGCCCCAGCATTTT | CAISPDRGLNQPQHF
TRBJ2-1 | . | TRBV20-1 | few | TGCAGTCCGCTAGAGGGAGTGGGCAATGAGCAGTTCTTC | CSPLEGVGNEQFF
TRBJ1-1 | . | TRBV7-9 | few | TGTGCCAGCAGCTCGTTCAGGGGTTTCACTGAAGCTTTCTTT | CASSSFRGFTEAFF
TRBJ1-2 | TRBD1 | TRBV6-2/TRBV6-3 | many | TGTGCCAGCAGTTACGGGGACAGCTATGGCTACACCTTC | CASSYGDSYGYTF
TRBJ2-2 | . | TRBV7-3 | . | TGTGCCAGCAGCTTACCCAATAAAGCCGGGGAGCTGTTTTTT | CASSLPNKAGELFF